The following is a T cell receptor beta chain sequence with its context. The authors combined 200,000 CFSE-labeled responder cells with 200,000 irradiated, violet-dye-labeled stimulator cells in plates. Cell sorting after the reaction yielded proliferating CFSE-low CD3+CD4+ and CD3+CD8+ responders. These data come from a study of graft-versus-host responses after intestinal transplantation. Findings of the study overall: Individuals carrying graft-donor T cell macrochimerism showed high graft-versus-host to host-versus-graft clonal ratios in allografts.

The CDR3 extends over 13 amino acids. Looked up from germline, CDR1 is SQVTM and CDR2 is ANQGSEA. V was shortened by 7 bases and J by 8 bases, with 18 bases between the two germline ends. Here immunoSEQ multiplex PCR was the method, and the copy in TCRdb shows in-frame clones only, minus some. The sample lists around 21,000 clones; around 47% were seen once. The chain recombines TRBV29-1 with TRBJ2-1; TRBD2 might be the D (6 bases). The specimen was alloreactive CD8+ T cells from a mixed lymphocyte reaction culture, collected before transplantation. Subset reported: CFSE-low proliferating T cells sorted from roughly 6-day pre-transplant mixed lymphocyte reaction (GvH or HvG direction). The TCR originated in a human patient who was an organ donor for intestinal transplantation. The CDR3 DNA sequence: TGCAGCGCCGGGACTTCCCAATACGATGAGCAGTTCTTC. Its translation: CSAGTSQYDEQFF.